This is a list of T cell receptor beta chains from one sample in a study of T cell responses to AZD1222 COVID-19 vaccine. Using immunoSEQ multiplex PCR, the repertoire was profiled, and TCRdb retains in-frame clones only, with some absent. The table shows about 120,000 clones, with more than 75% occurring only once. The sequenced sample was peripheral blood, obtained 28 days after the second AZD1222 dose. The receptor set was obtained from an adult who received the AZD1222 COVID-19 vaccine. The CDR3 runs from the conserved cysteine through the conserved F or W.

>TRBJ2-1|TRBV7-9
CTSSFGGGSYNEQFF
>TRBJ2-1|TRBV11-3
CASSLTSGLFYNEQFF
>TRBJ1-2|TRBV7-2
CASSIRDRGRGYTF
>TRBJ1-1|TRBV6-2/TRBV6-3
CASSYVRREVNTEAFF
>TRBJ1-1|TRBV19
CASRTGGFTEAFF
>TRBJ2-1|TRBV7-2
CASSLRASGNTPFDNEQFF
>TRBJ2-7|TRBV7-9
CASSFPLAGTSYEQYF
>TRBJ1-1|TRBV7-8
CASSLRGGTVNTEAFF
>TRBJ1-2|TRBV12-3/TRBV12-4
CASSPSGLAGYTF
>TRBJ2-2|TRBV9
CASSARGNTGELFF
>TRBJ2-5|TRBV7-6
CASSLNGPGETQYF
>TRBJ2-1|TRBV6-5
CASISGNEQFF
>TRBJ1-6|TRBV7-9
CASSPPQRPSSYNSPLHF
>TRBJ2-2|TRBV11-2
CASSQGLAGGRNTGELFF
>TRBJ1-2|TRBV4-1
CASSQGLRGGANYGYTF
>TRBJ2-5|TRBV7-3
CASSFGPEDQETQYF
>TRBJ1-6|TRBV7-2
CASSLLSNSPLHF
>TRBJ1-6|TRBV28
CASRPQGPLSPLHF
>TRBJ1-5|TRBV19
CASRGGHQPQHF
>TRBJ2-3|TRBV4-3
CASSQEGGADTQYF
>TRBJ1-2|TRBV24-1
CATSVTGTGGYTF
>TRBJ1-2|TRBV2
CASSERYGYTF
>TRBJ1-5|TRBV6-2/TRBV6-3
CASSYADRVSNQPQHF
>TRBJ2-1|TRBV5-1
CASSLVSGSEQFF
>TRBJ2-1|TRBV28
CASSFWAETTSDSYNEQFF
>TRBJ2-1|TRBV12-5
CASGLGTSGSQPQFF
>TRBJ2-3|TRBV19
CASNRGSTDTQYF